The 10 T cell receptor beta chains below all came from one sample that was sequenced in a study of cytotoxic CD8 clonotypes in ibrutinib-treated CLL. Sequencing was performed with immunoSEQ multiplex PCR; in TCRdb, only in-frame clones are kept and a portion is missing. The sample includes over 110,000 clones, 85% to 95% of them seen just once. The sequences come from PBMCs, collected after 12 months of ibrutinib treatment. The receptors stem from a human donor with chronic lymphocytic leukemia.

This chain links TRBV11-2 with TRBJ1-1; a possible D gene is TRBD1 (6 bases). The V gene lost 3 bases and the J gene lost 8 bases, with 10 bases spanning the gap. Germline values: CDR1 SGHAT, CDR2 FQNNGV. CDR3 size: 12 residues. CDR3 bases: TGTGCCAGCAGCTTGACGGACAGCGAAGCTTTCTTT. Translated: CASSLTDSEAFF.

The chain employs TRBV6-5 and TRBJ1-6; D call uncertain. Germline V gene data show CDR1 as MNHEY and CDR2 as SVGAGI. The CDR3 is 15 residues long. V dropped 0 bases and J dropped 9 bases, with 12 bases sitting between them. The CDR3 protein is CASSYSTVHGSPLHF. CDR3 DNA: TGTGCCAGCAGTTACTCGACGGTCCACGGTTCACCCCTCCACTTT.

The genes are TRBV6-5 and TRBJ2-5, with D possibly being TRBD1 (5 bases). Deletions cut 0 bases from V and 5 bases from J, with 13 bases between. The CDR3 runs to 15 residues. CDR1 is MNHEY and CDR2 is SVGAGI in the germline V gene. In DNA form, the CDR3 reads TGTGCCAGCAGTTACTCGAATATAGGGGCGGAGACCCAGTACTTC. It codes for CASSYSNIGAETQYF.

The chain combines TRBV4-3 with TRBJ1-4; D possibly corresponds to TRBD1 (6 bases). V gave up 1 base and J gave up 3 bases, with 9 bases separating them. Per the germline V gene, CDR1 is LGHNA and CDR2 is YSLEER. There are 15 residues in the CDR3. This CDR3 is CASSQVGGANEKLFF. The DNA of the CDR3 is TGCGCCAGCAGCCAAGTAGGGGGAGCTAATGAAAAACTGTTTTTT.

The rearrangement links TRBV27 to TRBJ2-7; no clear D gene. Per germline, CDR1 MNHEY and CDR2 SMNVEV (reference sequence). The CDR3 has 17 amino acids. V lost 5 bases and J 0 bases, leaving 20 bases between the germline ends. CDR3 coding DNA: TGTGCCAGCAGTCTCCGGGCCCCTGCGGCCGTCTCCTACGAGCAGTACTTC. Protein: CASSLRAPAAVSYEQYF.

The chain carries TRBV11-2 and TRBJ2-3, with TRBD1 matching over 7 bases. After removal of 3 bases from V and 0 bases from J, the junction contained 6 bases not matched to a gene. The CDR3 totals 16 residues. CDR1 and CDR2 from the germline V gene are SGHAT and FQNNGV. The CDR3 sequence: CASSLWGQLSTDTQYF. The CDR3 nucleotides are TGTGCCAGCAGCTTGTGGGGACAGCTTAGCACAGATACGCAGTATTTT.

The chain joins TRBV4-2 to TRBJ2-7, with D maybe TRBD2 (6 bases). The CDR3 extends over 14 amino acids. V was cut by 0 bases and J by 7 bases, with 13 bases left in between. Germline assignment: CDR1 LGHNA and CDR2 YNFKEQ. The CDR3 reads CASSQDFRRGEQYF. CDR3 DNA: TGTGCCAGCAGCCAAGACTTCAGGCGGGGAGAGCAGTACTTC.

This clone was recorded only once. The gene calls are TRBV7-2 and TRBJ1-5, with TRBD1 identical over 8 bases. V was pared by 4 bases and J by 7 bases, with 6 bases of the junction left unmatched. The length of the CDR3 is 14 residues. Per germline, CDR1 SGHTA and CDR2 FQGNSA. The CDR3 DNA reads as TGTGCCAGCAGCTCGACAGGGGCGAAACAGCCCCAGCATTTT. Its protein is CASSSTGAKQPQHF.

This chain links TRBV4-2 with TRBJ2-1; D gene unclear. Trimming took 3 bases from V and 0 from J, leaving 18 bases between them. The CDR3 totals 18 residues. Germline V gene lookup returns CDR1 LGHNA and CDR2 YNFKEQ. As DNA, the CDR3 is TGTGCCAGCAGCCATCACACCCCGGGTCCTAGCTCCTACAATGAGCAGTTCTTC. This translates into CASSHHTPGPSSYNEQFF.

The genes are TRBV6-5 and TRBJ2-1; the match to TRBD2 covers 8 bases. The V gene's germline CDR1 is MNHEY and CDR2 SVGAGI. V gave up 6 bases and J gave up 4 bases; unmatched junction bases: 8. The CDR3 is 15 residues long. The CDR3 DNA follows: TGTGCCAGCAGCCGAGCGGGAGTTTCTTACAATGAGCAGTTCTTC. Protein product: CASSRAGVSYNEQFF.